This entry lists 21 T cell receptor beta chains sequenced from one sample in a study of T cells after yellow fever vaccination. TCRdb recomputed calls from the 5' RACE reads with MiXCR, one row per CDR3 protein. The data contain about 550,000 distinct CDR3 sequences, roughly 19% of them singletons. The sequenced sample was PBMCs, obtained 15 days after the yellow fever booster vaccination. The receptors here all came from a man aged 25-45 years who received the YFV17D yellow fever vaccine.

J is TRBJ2-1 and V is TRBV29-1; D not certain. The length of the CDR3 is 13 residues. V was clipped by 4 bases and J by 0 bases, with 7 bases between them. Germline-derived CDR1 and CDR2 are SQVTM and ANQGSEA. The CDR3 coding sequence is TGCAGCGTTGCGCAGAGCTCCTACAATGAGCAGTTCTTC. As protein: CSVAQSSYNEQFF.

This sequence joins TRBV15 and TRBJ2-7; 8 nucleotides agree with TRBD1. The CDR3 spans 14 residues. CDR1 is LNHNV and CDR2 is YYDKDF in the germline V gene (reference sequence). The trim removed 5 bases at V and 1 base at J, leaving 4 bases unmatched. CDR3 loop: CATSSDRDSYEQYF. Written as DNA, the CDR3 is TGTGCCACCAGCTCGGACAGGGATTCCTACGAGCAGTACTTC.

A remark on this clonotype: The junction does not match germline at one end; this may be a read error. The V gene is TRBV5-5, the J gene TRBJ2-4; possibly TRBD2 for D (6 bases). The CDR3 runs to 9 residues. CDR1 and CDR2 from the germline V gene are SGHKS and YYEKEE (reference sequence). The CDR3 DNA follows: TGTGCCAGCAGCCACATAGGACTATTC. Amino acid sequence: CASSHIGLF.

This clonotype came up a few times. The genes are TRBV15 and TRBJ2-1, with D hard to call. CDR3 length equals 15 residues. Trimming removed 3 bases from V and 5 bases from J, with 14 bases in between. CDR1 and CDR2 from the germline V gene are LNHNV and YYDKDF (reference sequence). In nucleotides, the CDR3 is TGTGCCACCAGCAGTTGGCCGGTGGGGAACAATGAGCAGTTCTTC. Its translation: CATSSWPVGNNEQFF. The variable domain in full, with the rest retrieved from reference TRBV15 and TRBJ2-1, is DAMVIQNPRYQVTQFGKPVTLSCSQTLNHNVMYWYQQKSSQAPKLLFHYYDKDFNNEADTPDNFQSRRPNTSFCFLDIRSPGLGDTAMYLCATSSWPVGNNEQFFGPGTRLTVL.

This clonotype was seen a handful of times. This sequence joins TRBV27 and TRBJ2-7; D is perhaps TRBD1 or TRBD2 (5 bases each). V was trimmed by 6 bases and J by 0 bases, leaving 15 bases between them. Germline loops: CDR1 MNHEY, CDR2 SMNVEV (reference sequence). This CDR3 spans 15 amino acids. In nucleotides, the CDR3 is TGTGCCAGCAGATTAAAGGGACCGGTCTCCTACGAGCAGTACTTC. It codes for CASRLKGPVSYEQYF.

The chain joins TRBV6-1 to TRBJ1-2; weak D call: TRBD1 (5 bases). The germline V and J ends were trimmed by 8 bases and 6 bases, with 22 bases remaining between them. CDR3 size: 15 residues. CDR1 and CDR2 (germline): MNHNS, SASEGT. The CDR3 nucleotides read TGTGCCAGCCGAGGACAAGAAAGGGTCTTTGATGGCTACACCTTC. This sequence encodes CASRGQERVFDGYTF.

In its sample, this clonotype was seen a few times. J is TRBJ2-7 and V is TRBV5-1, with 8 bases matching TRBD1. Germline CDR1 and CDR2: SGHRS and YFSETQ. Trimming cost V 4 bases and J 7 bases; bases outside gene matches: 7. The CDR3 length is 13 residues. The CDR3 here is CASSNRQGKEQYF. Written as DNA, the CDR3 is TGCGCCAGCAGCAACCGACAGGGGAAGGAGCAGTACTTC. Filled out from reference TRBV5-1 and TRBJ2-7, the complete variable domain reads KAGVTQTPRYLIKTRGQQVTLSCSPISGHRSVSWYQQTPGQGLQFLFEYFSETQRNKGNFPGRFSGRQFSNSRSEMNVSTLELGDSALYLCASSNRQGKEQYFGPGTRLTVT.

The genes are TRBV15 and TRBJ2-1; 7 bases line up with TRBD2. CDR1 is LNHNV and CDR2 is YYDKDF in the germline V gene (reference sequence). Losses at the gene ends were 5 bases for V and 10 bases for J; bases not matched to a gene: 8. This CDR3 region has 13 residues. Here the CDR3 reads CATSGLGASEQFF. The CDR3 nucleotides read TGTGCCACCAGCGGACTAGGTGCGAGCGAGCAGTTCTTC.

The chain uses TRBV27 and TRBJ1-6; D not resolved. Germline CDR1 is MNHEY and CDR2 is SMNVEV (reference sequence). The V and J ends lost 5 bases and 12 bases respectively, with 11 bases between them. CDR3 length equals 12 residues. The CDR3 reads CASSLLSGPLHF. As DNA, the CDR3 is TGTGCCAGCAGTCTTCTTTCGGGACCCCTCCACTTT.

This clonotype was seen only a few times. The chain combines TRBV7-9 with TRBJ2-3, with 9 bases lining up with TRBD2. V dropped 7 bases and J dropped 2; count of bases not matched to a gene: 7. Per germline, CDR1 SEHNR and CDR2 FQNEAQ (reference sequence). The CDR3 loop spans 15 amino acids. CDR3 in amino acids: CASNGLARNTDTQYF. CDR3 nucleotide sequence: TGTGCCAGCAACGGACTAGCGAGGAACACAGATACGCAGTATTTT.

This clonotype came up a few times. This chain joins TRBV19 and TRBJ2-2; 10 nucleotides match TRBD2. Germline lookup yields CDR1 LNHDA and CDR2 SQIVND (reference sequence). Unmatched junction bases numbered 6, after V lost 6 bases and J lost 5 bases. This CDR3 contains 15 residues. CDR3 region: CASSKREGWTGELFF. In nucleotides, the CDR3 is TGTGCCAGTAGCAAGCGGGAGGGCTGGACCGGGGAGCTGTTTTTT.

This clonotype came up a few times. As DNA, the CDR3 is TGTGCCAGCAGCTCCCTAGCGGGACCAGATACGCAGTATTTT. Its translation: CASSSLAGPDTQYF. The V and J genes are TRBV7-2 and TRBJ2-3, with 9 positions matching TRBD2. V shed 4 bases, J shed 4 bases, and the junction held 3 bases outside the gene matches. This CDR3 region has 14 residues. Germline V lookup: CDR1 SGHTA, CDR2 FQGNSA.

This chain joins TRBV27 and TRBJ2-7, with a possible D match to TRBD2 (6 bases). Trimming removed 2 bases from V and 3 bases from J, with 8 bases in between. Germline V gene lookup returns CDR1 MNHEY and CDR2 SMNVEV (reference sequence). The CDR3 extends over 13 amino acids. Here the CDR3 reads CASSLLAFYEQYF. The CDR3 DNA sequence: TGTGCCAGCAGTTTACTAGCGTTCTACGAGCAGTACTTC.

V gene TRBV5-1 combines with J gene TRBJ2-6; TRBD2 agrees at 8 bases. Germline V CDR1 and CDR2: SGHRS, YFSETQ. The CDR3 totals 17 residues. With 7 bases clipped from V and 0 bases from J, the junction kept 9 bases outside the gene matches. The CDR3 nucleotides are TGCGCCAGCGCTGTTAGCGGGACGCCCTCTGGGGCCAACGTCCTGACTTTC. It codes for CASAVSGTPSGANVLTF.

The chain is built from TRBV20-1 and TRBJ2-7, with TRBD2 matching 7 bases. The CDR3 sequence is 15 residues long. Trimming took 0 bases from V and 0 from J; bases not matched to a gene: 5. Germline assignment: CDR1 DFQATT and CDR2 SNEGSKA (reference sequence). CDR3: CSAREGGTISYEQYF. The CDR3 DNA reads as TGCAGTGCTAGAGAAGGAGGGACTATCTCCTACGAGCAGTACTTC.

The chain is built from TRBV28 and TRBJ1-1; perhaps TRBD1 as D (6 bases). With 8 bases removed from V and 7 bases from J, the gap between germline ends came to 17 bases. Germline V lookup: CDR1 MDHEN, CDR2 SYDVKM. The CDR3 is 13 residues long. Here the CDR3 reads CASRGQIFLEAFF. The CDR3, as DNA: TGTGCCAGCCGGGGACAAATTTTTCTTGAAGCTTTCTTT. Full variable domain (rest looked up from reference TRBV28 and TRBJ1-1): DVKVTQSSRYLVKRTGEKVFLECVQDMDHENMFWYRQDPGLGLRLIYFSYDVKMKEKGDIPEGYSVSREKKERFSLILESASTNQTSMYLCASRGQIFLEAFFGQGTRLTVV.

This clonotype has more than one count but fewer than ten. V usage is TRBV29-1 and J usage is TRBJ2-1; TRBD2 is a possible D gene (5 bases). Deletions cut 8 bases from V and 6 bases from J, with 14 bases between. The CDR3 runs 12 residues. Germline V lookup: CDR1 SQVTM, CDR2 ANQGSEA. The CDR3: CSSQYTSNEQFF. Written as DNA, the CDR3 is TGCAGCTCACAGTACACTAGCAATGAGCAGTTCTTC.

The rearrangement links TRBV12-3 or TRBV12-4 to TRBJ2-7, with no clear D. This CDR3 has 14 amino acids. The V end lost 3 bases, the J end lost 5 bases, and 14 bases lay between the germline ends. The CDR3 DNA is TGTGCCAGCAGTTTCCGACGGCCAGAAGACGAGCAGTACTTC. Encoded protein: CASSFRRPEDEQYF.

This clonotype was detected a few times. The chain carries TRBV12-3 or TRBV12-4 and TRBJ2-5; 7 bases agree with TRBD1. The CDR3 sequence is 14 residues long. V lost 3 bases, J lost 2 bases, and 3 bases stayed unmatched. The chain's CDR3 is CASSFRDSQETQYF. In DNA form, the CDR3 reads TGTGCCAGCAGTTTCCGGGACAGTCAAGAGACCCAGTACTTC.

The V gene is TRBV19, the J gene TRBJ2-3; TRBD2 is a possible D gene (6 bases). Germline values: CDR1 LNHDA, CDR2 SQIVND (reference sequence). This CDR3 is 14 amino acids long. The germline V and J ends were trimmed by 6 bases and 0 bases, with 10 bases remaining between them. CDR3 DNA sequence: TGTGCCAGTAGAAGCGGGTCTAGCACAGATACGCAGTATTTT. Amino acids: CASRSGSSTDTQYF.

J is TRBJ1-5 and V is TRBV19; 8 bases match TRBD1. Germline V gives CDR1 LNHDA, CDR2 SQIVND (reference sequence). There are 14 residues in the CDR3. V shed 7 bases, J shed 2 bases, and the junction held 4 bases outside the gene matches. CDR3 region: CASTPDRGNQPQHF. The CDR3 coding sequence is TGTGCCAGTACCCCGGACAGGGGCAATCAGCCCCAGCATTTT.